This entry lists 10 T cell receptor beta chains sequenced from one sample in a study of T-cell memory formation after mild COVID-19. From the 5' RACE reads, TCRdb called clonotypes with MiXCR, one entry per CDR3 protein. The data contain 250,000 to 350,000 distinct CDR3 sequences, roughly an eighth of them singletons. Sequenced material: PBMCs or a T cell subset sorted from them (not recorded which). The receptors were sampled from a man younger than 35 who had mild COVID-19 (a few samples of this study predate the infection). Cell type and time point are not known.

This clonotype came up a few times. V usage is TRBV7-3 and J usage is TRBJ1-6, with a possible D match to TRBD1 (6 bases). The length of the CDR3 is 14 residues. Germline lookup yields CDR1 SGHTA and CDR2 FQGTGA. The V end was cut by 6 bases, the J end by 10 bases, with 16 bases between. The CDR3 is CASSSSPGQSPLHF. The DNA for the CDR3 is TGTGCCAGCAGTTCAAGCCCCGGACAGTCACCCCTCCACTTT.

This clonotype was found many times. CDR3 protein: CASSATKGMNTEAFF. The CDR3 region has the DNA TGCGCCAGCAGCGCGACAAAAGGGATGAACACTGAAGCTTTCTTT. The chain has TRBV5-1 and TRBJ1-1; D call uncertain. CDR3 length: 15 amino acids. Deletions cut 4 bases from V and 0 bases from J, with 13 bases between. Germline CDR1 and CDR2: SGHRS and YFSETQ.

At least ten counts were recorded for this clonotype. V and J are TRBV6-5 and TRBJ1-6; 7 nucleotides align to TRBD1. The germline gives CDR1 MNHEY, CDR2 SVGAGI. V was pared by 4 bases and J by 15 bases, with 6 bases of the junction left unmatched. The CDR3 is 12 residues long. Here the CDR3 DNA reads TGTGCCAGCAGTTCACAGGGGAGTCACCTCCACTTT. Its protein product is CASSSQGSHLHF.

This clonotype was found a few times. The V and J genes are TRBV7-2 and TRBJ1-1, with D maybe TRBD1 (5 bases). The CDR3 runs to 13 residues. V was trimmed by 6 bases and J by 4 bases, leaving 12 bases between them. CDR1 and CDR2 from the germline V gene are SGHTA and FQGNSA. CDR3 in amino acids: CASSPGITTEAFF. The CDR3 DNA is TGTGCCAGCAGTCCAGGGATCACCACTGAAGCTTTCTTT.

This chain connects TRBV7-2 to TRBJ2-4, with 7 bases lining up with TRBD1. With V trimmed by 5 bases and J by 3 bases, 4 bases remained unmatched. Germline CDR1 reads SGHTA; CDR2 reads FQGNSA. This CDR3 has 14 residues. CDR3 protein: CASSLQGDKNIQYF. CDR3 DNA sequence: TGTGCCAGCAGCCTTCAGGGGGACAAAAACATTCAGTACTTC.

This clonotype was seen a handful of times. The rearrangement joins TRBV20-1 to TRBJ2-5, with D possibly matching TRBD2 (6 bases). V was trimmed by 6 bases and J by 3 bases, leaving 11 bases between them. The germline gives CDR1 DFQATT, CDR2 SNEGSKA (reference sequence). The CDR3 runs 12 residues. The CDR3 DNA reads TGCAGTGCCCAGGACTACGAAGAGACCCAGTACTTC. Encoded protein: CSAQDYEETQYF.

This clonotype was picked up a small number of times. The chain links TRBV7-9 to TRBJ1-4; 7 bases line up with TRBD1. The CDR3 totals 15 residues. The germline V gene has CDR1 SEHNR and CDR2 FQNEAQ (reference sequence). Unmatched junction bases numbered 8, after V lost 3 bases and J lost 7 bases. CDR3 amino acids: CASSFATGPSEKLFF. The CDR3 nucleotides are TGTGCCAGCAGCTTTGCGACAGGGCCTTCTGAAAAACTGTTTTTT.

This clonotype occurred many times. This chain connects TRBV11-2 to TRBJ2-3; D is unclear. Germline V gene lookup returns CDR1 SGHAT and CDR2 FQNNGV. The CDR3 extends over 13 amino acids. V dropped 7 bases and J dropped 2 bases, with 10 bases sitting between them. The CDR3, as DNA: TGTGCCAGCACTGGGGAACCCACAGATACGCAGTATTTT. This sequence encodes CASTGEPTDTQYF.

The V and J genes are TRBV4-3 and TRBJ2-3; D gene unclear. Germline values: CDR1 LGHNA, CDR2 YSLEER. Trimming cost V 0 bases and J 4 bases, with 11 bases left between them. The CDR3 covers 15 residues. This CDR3 is CASSQDPGPADTQYF. The CDR3 DNA reads as TGCGCCAGCAGCCAAGACCCAGGCCCCGCAGATACGCAGTATTTT.

J is TRBJ1-1 and V is TRBV7-2; 8 bases agree with TRBD1. With 5 bases clipped from V and 5 bases from J, the junction kept 7 bases outside the gene matches. CDR3 length: 14 residues. The germline V gene has CDR1 SGHTA and CDR2 FQGNSA. CDR3 residues: CASSPDRARTEAFF. CDR3 DNA: TGTGCCAGCAGCCCGGACAGGGCTAGGACTGAAGCTTTCTTT. The variable domain in full, with the rest retrieved from reference TRBV7-2 and TRBJ1-1, is GAGVSQSPSNKVTEKGKDVELRCDPISGHTALYWYRQSLGQGLEFLIYFQGNSAPDKSGLPSDRFSAERTGGSVSTLTIQRTQQEDSAVYLCASSPDRARTEAFFGQGTRLTVV.